A selection of T cell receptor beta chains follows, all from one sample in a study of CD8+CD57+ T cells in acquired aplastic anemia. TCRdb re-called the reads with MiXCR, one entry per CDR3 protein. Of hundreds of thousands of distinct CDR3 sequences in the sample, around 30% were seen once. The sequenced sample was sorted CD4+, CD8+, or CD8+CD57+ T cells (not recorded which) from PBMCs. These receptors came from a human donor with aplastic anemia. Both conserved end residues are trimmed from each CDR3. Where a row states a size, it is once, few, many or the class of an expanded clone; other rows omit it.

cdr3_aa j_call v_call clone_size
ASSQDQGTYGYT TRBJ1-2 TRBV4-3 many
ASSLQGANSGKLF TRBJ1-4 TRBV7-2 NA
ASSAPLLSARNEQF TRBJ2-1 TRBV6-1 NA
ASSLGGQNTEAF TRBJ1-1 TRBV7-9 many
AIRGRTGEVGYT TRBJ1-2 TRBV10-3 NA
ASSQGESYEQY TRBJ2-7 TRBV7-6 many
ASSLNWRGDGELF TRBJ2-2 TRBV7-3 NA
ASMMDSEEQF TRBJ2-1 TRBV2 many
AISESGPGELF TRBJ2-2 TRBV10-3 NA
AWSLVVYEQY TRBJ2-7 TRBV19 NA
ASSQLAGVSYEQY TRBJ2-7 TRBV28 few
ASSALPGQGMETQY TRBJ2-5 TRBV7-9 few
ASNRGNTEAF TRBJ1-1 TRBV25-1 many
ASRRSSLEAF TRBJ1-1 TRBV13 few
ASSRIRTGLGSPLH TRBJ1-6 TRBV2 many
ASSIETGRRNTEAF TRBJ1-1 TRBV19 few
ASSARTAYSEAF TRBJ1-1 TRBV7-2 many
ASSQGPQGTQY TRBJ2-5 TRBV4-1 few
ATSRDPDRNGEAF TRBJ1-1 TRBV15 many
ASSTIRQDPNEQY TRBJ2-7 TRBV2 NA
SGRDPSSYEQY TRBJ2-7 TRBV29-1 many
ASSPSGGLTQY TRBJ2-3 TRBV7-3 once
ASSERQGTEQY TRBJ2-7 TRBV9 NA
ASSPRRQGGETQY TRBJ2-5 TRBV27 NA
SARDNPATT TRBJ1-2 TRBV20-1 few
ASTGRYSYEQY TRBJ2-7 TRBV6-1 few
ASSLRNRLDTQY TRBJ2-3 TRBV14 few
ATSETSGTGGGVGNQPQH TRBJ1-5 TRBV24-1 NA
ASSQLGTFGYT TRBJ1-2 TRBV3-1 NA
SATGGADTQY TRBJ2-3 TRBV29-1 many
ASSLTAGTTDTQY TRBJ2-3 TRBV7-3 many
ASSQEAWLETQY TRBJ2-5 TRBV4-3 few
ASGPRGTGKDGYT TRBJ1-2 TRBV12-5 NA
ASSLSGTDYEQY TRBJ2-7 TRBV5-5 few
ASSLTPNSYEQY TRBJ2-7 TRBV6-5 NA
AISERETGVRTDEQY TRBJ2-7 TRBV10-3 many